This passage covers 3 T cell receptor beta chains from one sample sequenced in a study of T-cell memory formation after mild COVID-19. TCRdb itself ran the 5' RACE reads through MiXCR, one entry per CDR3 protein. The table lists 410,000 or so distinct CDR3 sequences, about 22% of them singletons. The material sequenced was PBMCs or a T cell subset sorted from them (not recorded which). The receptors stem from an adult woman who had mild COVID-19 (a few samples of this study predate the infection). Cell type and time point are not known.

The V call is TRBV5-1, the J call TRBJ2-7; TRBD2 is a possible D gene (6 bases). Looked up from germline, CDR1 is SGHRS and CDR2 is YFSETQ. The CDR3 has 16 amino acids. V lost 4 bases, J lost 3 bases, and 20 bases lay in between. This CDR3 is CASSLRTGEAYYEQYF. The CDR3 nucleotides read TGCGCCAGCAGCCTAAGGACGGGAGAGGCCTACTACGAGCAGTACTTC.

This sequence joins TRBV13 and TRBJ2-7; D possibly corresponds to TRBD1 (6 bases). There are 15 residues in the CDR3. V was cut by 0 bases and J by 3 bases, with 12 bases left in between. Germline V gives CDR1 PRHDT, CDR2 FYEKMQ (reference sequence). The CDR3 DNA follows: TGTGCCAGCAGCTTAGGCGGCGAAGGGGGCTACGAGCAGTACTTC. It encodes CASSLGGEGGYEQYF.

Written as DNA, the CDR3 is TGTGCCATCAAGGGAGCTAGCGGGACAAATGAGCAGTTCTTC. This gives the protein CAIKGASGTNEQFF. V and J are TRBV10-3 and TRBJ2-1, with 9 bases matching TRBD2. This CDR3 spans 14 amino acids. Germline values: CDR1 ENHRY, CDR2 SYGVKD. Germline trimming cut 7 bases from V and 7 bases from J; bases unmatched to any gene: 8.